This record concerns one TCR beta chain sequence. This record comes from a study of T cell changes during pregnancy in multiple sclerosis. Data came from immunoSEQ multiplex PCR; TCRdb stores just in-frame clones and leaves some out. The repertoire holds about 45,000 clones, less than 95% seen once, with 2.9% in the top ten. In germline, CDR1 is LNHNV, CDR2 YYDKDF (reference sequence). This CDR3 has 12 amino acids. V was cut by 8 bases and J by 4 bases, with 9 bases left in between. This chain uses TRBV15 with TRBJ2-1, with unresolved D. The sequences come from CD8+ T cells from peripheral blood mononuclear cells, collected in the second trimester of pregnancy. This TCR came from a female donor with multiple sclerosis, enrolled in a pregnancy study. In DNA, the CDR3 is TGTGCCACCGGGCCTCTGTACAATGAGCAGTTCTTC. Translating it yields CATGPLYNEQFF. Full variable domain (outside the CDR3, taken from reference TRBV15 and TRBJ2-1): DAMVIQNPRYQVTQFGKPVTLSCSQTLNHNVMYWYQQKSSQAPKLLFHYYDKDFNNEADTPDNFQSRRPNTSFCFLDIRSPGLGDTAMYLCATGPLYNEQFFGPGTRLTVL.